Presented here are 20 T cell receptor beta chains from one specimen sequenced in a study of blood T cell repertoires in COVID-19. Profiling relied on immunoSEQ multiplex PCR, and the TCRdb table lists in-frame clones only, not all of them. Altogether 200,000 to 300,000 clones are present, about 89% being singletons, with the ten largest covering about 9.8%. The sequencing input was peripheral blood. The receptors derive from a middle-aged man who had recovered from COVID-19.

The rearrangement joins TRBV5-8 to TRBJ2-1; D remains unclear. Trimming shortened V by 0 bases and J by 15 bases, and 13 bases separated the two germline ends. The CDR3 sequence is 12 residues long. Germline-derived CDR1 and CDR2 are SGHTS and YDEGEE. CDR3 sequence: CASSLVSSTMFF. CDR3 nucleotide sequence: TGTGCCAGCAGCTTGGTCTCGTCTACGATGTTCTTC.

In DNA form, the CDR3 reads TGTGCCACCAGCGGAAACAGGAGACCTCAAGATACGCAGTATTTT. Protein sequence: CATSGNRRPQDTQYF. The rearrangement joins TRBV15 to TRBJ2-3; possible D gene TRBD1, 5 bases. Germline V CDR1 and CDR2: LNHNV, YYDKDF (reference sequence). Trimming cost V 5 bases and J 5 bases, with 17 bases left between them. The CDR3 loop spans 15 amino acids.

In nucleotides, the CDR3 is TGTGCCAGCAGCTCCCCTCGTGAGCAGTTCTTC. Translated: CASSSPREQFF. The V call is TRBV3-1 (or the pseudogene TRBV3-2), the J call TRBJ2-1; D uncertain. Germline V CDR1 and CDR2: LGHDT, YNNKEL (reference sequence). CDR3 length: 11 residues. The germline V and J ends were trimmed by 5 bases and 9 bases, with 8 bases remaining between them.

The chain recombines TRBV10-3 with TRBJ2-1, with 12 bases that match TRBD2. Germline V gene sequence: CDR1 ENHRY, CDR2 SYGVKD. V lost 4 bases to trimming and J lost 6 bases; unmatched junction nucleotides: 4. This CDR3 has 15 amino acids. CDR3 bases: TGTGCCATCAGTGCCCTAGCGGGGGGGGGCAATGAGCAGTTCTTC. As protein: CAISALAGGGNEQFF.

The rearrangement links TRBV2 to TRBJ1-2; 7 bases are shared with TRBD1. V was pared by 3 bases and J by 4 bases, with 2 bases of the junction left unmatched. This CDR3 region has 13 residues. Germline V gene lookup returns CDR1 SNHLY and CDR2 FYNNEI. The CDR3 protein is CASSEGQIYGYTF. Here the CDR3 DNA reads TGTGCCAGCAGTGAGGGACAGATCTATGGCTACACCTTC.

The V call is TRBV2, the J call TRBJ2-7, with 8 bases fitting TRBD1. The germline gives CDR1 SNHLY, CDR2 FYNNEI. V dropped 7 bases and J dropped 5; count of bases not matched to a gene: 7. This CDR3 contains 13 residues. The CDR3 nucleotides read TGTGCCAGCAATCTACAGGGGGGCAACGAGCAGTACTTC. Its protein product is CASNLQGGNEQYF. The variable domain in full, completed from reference TRBV2 and TRBJ2-7, reads EPEVTQTPSHQVTQMGQEVILRCVPISNHLYFYWYRQILGQKVEFLVSFYNNEISEKSEIFDDQFSVERPDGSNFTLKIRSTKLEDSAMYFCASNLQGGNEQYFGPGTRLTVT.

This clone was found a few times. The chain couples TRBV9 to TRBJ2-2; 12 nucleotides line up with TRBD2. The germline CDR1 and CDR2 sequences are SGDLS and YYNGEE. This CDR3 contains 20 residues. Trimming at V came to 4 bases and at J to 4 bases, leaving 17 bases not matched to a gene. CDR3 sequence (DNA): TGTGCCAGCAGCCCCCGTGCCCGACTAGCGGGGGTTATGGGCACCGGGGAGCTGTTTTTT. Amino acids: CASSPRARLAGVMGTGELFF.

The chain uses TRBV14 and TRBJ2-7; TRBD2 matches 9 bases. CDR3 size: 15 residues. V was pared by 4 bases and J by 1 base, with 5 bases of the junction left unmatched. CDR1 is SGHDN and CDR2 is FVKESK in the germline V gene. The CDR3: CASSRGGRGSYEQYF. The CDR3 region has the DNA TGTGCCAGCAGCCGCGGCGGGAGGGGGTCCTACGAGCAGTACTTC.

The chain links TRBV12-3 or TRBV12-4 to TRBJ1-2, with 11 bases identical to TRBD1. The CDR3 covers 12 residues. J was trimmed by 5 bases and V by 8 bases; bases with no gene match: 1. The CDR3 sequence is CASGTGGYGYTF. The CDR3 DNA follows: TGTGCCAGCGGGACAGGGGGGTATGGCTACACCTTC.

This rearrangement joins TRBV9 to TRBJ2-1, with 7 positions matching TRBD2. Germline V CDR1 and CDR2: SGDLS, YYNGEE. This CDR3 is 15 amino acids long. V shed 3 bases, J shed 5 bases, and the junction held 8 bases outside the gene matches. This CDR3 reads CASSAGLRLDNEQFF. DNA of the CDR3: TGTGCCAGCAGCGCGGGACTAAGGCTCGACAATGAGCAGTTCTTC.

This clone was seen a single time. The chain joins TRBV9 to TRBJ1-2; 7 bases fit TRBD1. Germline V gene lookup returns CDR1 SGDLS and CDR2 YYNGEE. The CDR3 sequence is 15 residues long. The V and J ends lost 0 bases and 0 bases, in that order; junction bases with no gene match: 2. The CDR3 protein is CASSVGDSPNYGYTF. The CDR3 bases are TGTGCCAGCAGCGTAGGGGACAGCCCTAACTATGGCTACACCTTC.

The chain couples TRBV4-3 to TRBJ2-2, with D maybe TRBD2 (6 bases). Trimming shortened V by 3 bases and J by 6 bases, and 20 bases separated the two germline ends. Germline assignment: CDR1 LGHNA and CDR2 YSLEER. The CDR3 length is 17 residues. CDR3 residues: CASSQGPSGRVAGELFF. In DNA, the CDR3 is TGCGCCAGCAGCCAGGGTCCCTCCGGGAGAGTAGCCGGGGAGCTGTTTTTT.

The chain couples TRBV4-1 to TRBJ1-4; D possibly corresponds to TRBD1 (6 bases). The CDR3 contains 15 residues. Trimming pared 3 bases from V and 7 bases from J, leaving 15 bases between. Per the germline V gene, CDR1 is MGHRA and CDR2 is YSYEKL. CDR3 nucleotides: TGCGCCAGCAGCCACGACGGGGGCGGGGGTGAAAAACTGTTTTTT. This sequence encodes CASSHDGGGGEKLFF.

The V and J genes are TRBV5-6 and TRBJ2-1; the D is unclear. Germline V CDR1 and CDR2: SGHDT, YYEEEE. Deletions cut 7 bases from V and 8 bases from J, with 7 bases between. The CDR3 spans 10 residues. CDR3 sequence: CASAGDEQFF. The CDR3 DNA follows: TGTGCCAGCGCAGGCGATGAGCAGTTCTTC.

CDR3 protein: CASNDAGTRTEQFF. In DNA form, the CDR3 reads TGTGCCAGCAACGACGCCGGGACTAGAACTGAGCAGTTCTTC. The chain combines TRBV7-9 with TRBJ2-1; TRBD2 matches 8 bases. Germline V CDR1 and CDR2: SEHNR, FQNEAQ (reference sequence). Trimming at V came to 7 bases and at J to 9 bases, leaving 11 bases not matched to a gene. This CDR3 has 14 amino acids.

This chain uses TRBV27 with TRBJ2-3; D gene unclear. The ends were cut back, 3 bases at V and 0 bases at J, with 7 bases in the middle. This CDR3 is 14 amino acids long. CDR1 and CDR2 from the germline V gene are MNHEY and SMNVEV (reference sequence). For the CDR3, the DNA is TGTGCCAGCAGTTTGGGCCGAAGCACAGATACGCAGTATTTT. This translates into CASSLGRSTDTQYF.

The rearrangement links TRBV5-1 to TRBJ2-1; no clear D. The ends were cut back, 0 bases at V and 5 bases at J, with 12 bases in the middle. Germline V lookup: CDR1 SGHRS, CDR2 YFSETQ. The CDR3 consists of 15 residues. CDR3 protein: CASSLGLPTNNEQFF. In nucleotides, the CDR3 is TGCGCCAGCAGCTTGGGACTCCCGACGAACAATGAGCAGTTCTTC.

V is TRBV5-1 and J is TRBJ1-5; 8 bases fit TRBD1. CDR1 is SGHRS and CDR2 is YFSETQ in the germline V gene. V lost 4 bases, J lost 3 bases, and 3 bases stayed unmatched. This CDR3 contains 14 residues. CDR3 nucleotide sequence: TGCGCCAGCAGCCCGACAGGGGACAATCAGCCCCAGCATTTT. Its protein is CASSPTGDNQPQHF.

The chain combines TRBV19 with TRBJ2-7; D is ambiguous. V lost 8 bases and J lost 0, with 14 bases in between. The CDR3 runs to 14 residues. Germline CDR1 LNHDA, CDR2 SQIVND (reference sequence). The CDR3 loop is CASSLSRISYEQYF. In nucleotides, the CDR3 is TGTGCCAGTTCCCTTAGCCGAATCTCCTACGAGCAGTACTTC.

The chain carries TRBV2 and TRBJ2-5; 8 bases agree with TRBD2. J gave up 4 bases and V 3 bases, and 10 bases lay outside the gene matches. Germline assignment: CDR1 SNHLY and CDR2 FYNNEI. The CDR3 consists of 16 residues. The CDR3 nucleotides are TGTGCCAGCAGTGACGGGGTGGGACTAGTCCGAGAGACCCAGTACTTC. Encoded protein: CASSDGVGLVRETQYF.